This T cell receptor beta chain comes out of a study of control samples from healthy donors and cancer patients. J lost 7 bases, V lost 5 bases, and 12 bases had no gene match. The CDR3 loop spans 16 amino acids. The germline gives CDR1 SGHRS, CDR2 YFSETQ. The assay was immunoSEQ multiplex PCR, and TCRdb's table has in-frame clones only and misses some. The sample holds about 160,000 clones, around 96% seen once. The chain combines TRBV5-1 with TRBJ2-1; the match to TRBD2 covers 10 bases. The source material was blood. This clonotype originated in a woman between 40 and 50 years old in good health. CDR3 amino acids: CASSKLAGGTPNEQFF. The CDR3 nucleotides are TGCGCCAGCAGTAAATTAGCGGGGGGAACCCCTAATGAGCAGTTCTTC.